This TCR beta chain comes out of a study of T cell responses to AZD1222 COVID-19 vaccine. The V and J ends lost 0 bases and 7 bases respectively, with 12 bases between them. This CDR3 comprises 13 residues. In germline, CDR1 is GTSNPN, CDR2 SVGIG (reference sequence). Sequenced by immunoSEQ multiplex PCR; TCRdb stores in-frame clones only, minus some. The table lists under 100,000 clones, about 88% of them singletons. On this clone itself: Its antigen remains unidentified.

General study findings and limits: Just six people given AZD1222 tested seropositive at baseline. Nearly half of spike-specific TCRs reportedly target variant regions that are unmutated in the B.1.351 and B.1.1.7 variants.

Sequenced material: peripheral blood, taken on day 0 of AZD1222 vaccination. The sequence derives from an adult in good health. The rearrangement joins TRBV30 to TRBJ1-1; D not certain. The CDR3 nucleotides are TGTGCCTGGAGTGTACTTAGCAACTATGAAGCTTTCTTT. Amino acids: CAWSVLSNYEAFF.